The 8 T cell receptor beta chains reported below all come from one sample, sequenced in a study of T-cell reconstitution after alpha-beta-depleted transplantation in children. Unique molecular identifiers tagged the TCRbeta library. TCRdb reanalysed the PCR reads using MiXCR and keeps one entry per CDR3 protein. The table records hundreds of thousands of distinct CDR3 sequences, 15% to 20% of them present only once. The sample consisted of PBMCs, mostly from graft donor cells, taken 360 days after TCRalphabeta/CD19-depleted stem cell transplant. These receptors were taken from a boy in the first two years of life who had a stem cell transplant for Wiskott-Aldrich syndrome, so the T cells may come from the graft donor.

The chain combines TRBV6-1 with TRBJ2-4; D might be TRBD1 or TRBD2, each matching 5 bases. The CDR3 is 15 residues long. V was cut by 5 bases and J by 4 bases, with 15 bases left in between. The germline V gene encodes CDR1 MNHNS and CDR2 SASEGT. Here the CDR3 reads CASSLGADSKNIQYF. CDR3 coding DNA: TGTGCCAGCAGTCTCGGGGCGGATTCAAAAAACATTCAGTACTTC.

The chain couples TRBV12-3 or TRBV12-4 to TRBJ1-1; no firm D call. This CDR3 has 11 residues. V lost 6 bases and J lost 4, with 6 bases in between. CDR3 protein: CASRPGTEAFF. The CDR3 region has the DNA TGTGCCAGCAGACCGGGCACTGAAGCTTTCTTT.

The rearrangement joins TRBV29-1 to TRBJ2-1, with TRBD2 matching over 10 bases. The germline V gene encodes CDR1 SQVTM and CDR2 ANQGSEA. The CDR3 is made up of 17 amino acids. J lost 1 base, V lost 2 bases, and 8 bases had no gene match. The CDR3 loop is CSVETTWTSGSYNEQFF. The CDR3 nucleotides read TGCAGCGTTGAAACCACATGGACTAGCGGATCCTACAATGAGCAGTTCTTC.

The chain carries TRBV7-2 and TRBJ2-7; D possibly uses TRBD1 or TRBD2 (5 bases each). The germline V and J ends were trimmed by 1 base and 2 bases, with 15 bases remaining between them. The CDR3 is 16 amino acids. Germline loops: CDR1 SGHTA, CDR2 FQGNSA. The CDR3 sequence is CASSLDMGRFTYEQYF. In DNA, the CDR3 is TGTGCCAGCAGCTTAGATATGGGACGATTTACCTACGAGCAGTACTTC.

V and J are TRBV7-2 and TRBJ2-1; TRBD2 matches 11 bases. The CDR3 runs 17 residues. The junction had 8 bases not matched to a gene; V was cut back by 3 bases and J by 4 bases. Germline V gene sequence: CDR1 SGHTA, CDR2 FQGNSA. CDR3 region: CASSFLVGLAAYNEQFF. The CDR3, as DNA: TGTGCCAGCAGCTTCCTAGTGGGACTAGCGGCGTACAATGAGCAGTTCTTC.

This clonotype was observed a handful of times. The chain recombines TRBV6-4 with TRBJ1-6; the D is unclear. Germline V gene sequence: CDR1 MRHNA, CDR2 SNTAGT. The CDR3 is made up of 13 amino acids. Trimming left V 6 bases short and J 0 bases short, with 3 bases between. CDR3 nucleotides: TGTGCCAGCAGCAGCTCCTATAATTCACCCCTCCACTTT. Its protein product is CASSSSYNSPLHF.

This clonotype was found a few times. The chain joins TRBV4-3 to TRBJ2-7; D remains ambiguous. Germline V gives CDR1 LGHNA, CDR2 YSLEER. The CDR3 is 14 amino acids. The V gene lost 1 base and the J gene lost 0 bases, with 7 bases spanning the gap. The CDR3 spells CASSQVYSSYEQYF. The CDR3, as DNA: TGCGCCAGCAGCCAAGTATACAGCTCCTACGAGCAGTACTTC.

The genes are TRBV24-1 and TRBJ1-1; no definite D call. Trimming left V 2 bases short and J 5 bases short, with 8 bases between. Per germline, CDR1 KGHDR and CDR2 SFDVKD. CDR3 length: 13 amino acids. Written as DNA, the CDR3 is TGTGCCACCAGTGATTACAGAGGTACTGAAGCTTTCTTT. It yields the protein CATSDYRGTEAFF.